These 27 T cell receptor beta chains originate from one sample sequenced in a study of Ad26.COV2.S vaccination and SARS-CoV-2 variants. The protocol was immunoSEQ multiplex PCR, while the TCRdb copy is restricted to in-frame clones and leaves out a portion. The data contain 350,000 to 550,000 clones, about 88% of them singletons. Treatment in this sample: about 20 received Ad26.COV2.S at low or high dose, single or two shots; roughly five received placebo; per-sample allocation not given. Collection of the samples took place on day 63 after the first injection of vaccine or placebo. The specimen was peripheral blood, collected in a trial of Ad26.COV2.S vaccine versus placebo. The receptors stem from a person between 18 and 59 years old who received the Ad26.COV2.S COVID-19 vaccine or a placebo.

The gene calls are TRBV4-2 and TRBJ1-5; 10 bases agree with TRBD1. The CDR3 extends over 16 amino acids. The germline CDR1 and CDR2 sequences are LGHNA and YNFKEQ. J was trimmed by 7 bases and V by 0 bases; bases with no gene match: 6. In DNA, the CDR3 is TGTGCCAGCAGCCAAGATCGGGGGACAGGGGCCCAGCCCCAGCATTTT. Amino acid sequence: CASSQDRGTGAQPQHF.

CDR3 sequence reads: CAMKDRAGTEAFF. CDR3 sequence (DNA): TGTGCCATGAAAGACAGGGCCGGAACTGAAGCTTTCTTT. V gene TRBV10-3 combines with J gene TRBJ1-1, with 7 bases identical to TRBD1. Germline assignment: CDR1 ENHRY and CDR2 SYGVKD. This CDR3 has 13 amino acids. The V segment lost 9 bases and the J segment 5 bases; nucleotides outside the gene matches: 9.

The CDR3 DNA is TGTGCCAGCAGTTACATAAGGGGAGTGAACACTGAAGCTTTCTTT. This gives the protein CASSYIRGVNTEAFF. The chain recombines TRBV6-5 with TRBJ1-1; a weak D match, TRBD1 (5 bases). V was clipped by 2 bases and J by 0 bases, with 10 bases between them. The CDR3 totals 15 residues. Germline V lookup: CDR1 MNHEY, CDR2 SVGAGI.

The J gene is TRBJ1-1, the V gene TRBV5-6, with D unclear. CDR1 is SGHDT, CDR2 YYEEEE, per germline. The CDR3 runs 11 residues. The V gene lost 4 bases and the J gene lost 5 bases, with 6 bases spanning the gap. For the CDR3, the DNA is TGTGCCAGCAGCCGTCAAACTGAAGCTTTCTTT. Translation: CASSRQTEAFF.

The chain has TRBV5-4 and TRBJ2-1; 9 nucleotides line up with TRBD1. CDR3 length equals 15 residues. J lost 4 bases, V lost 4 bases, and 6 bases had no gene match. From germline, CDR1 is SGHNT and CDR2 YYREEE (reference sequence). CDR3 residues: CASSPGTGSYNEQFF. As DNA, the CDR3 is TGTGCCAGCAGCCCCGGGACAGGGAGTTACAATGAGCAGTTCTTC. The full variable domain, its missing parts supplied by reference TRBV5-4 and TRBJ2-1, is ETGVTQSPTHLIKTRGQQVTLRCSSQSGHNTVSWYQQALGQGPQFIFQYYREEENGRGNFPPRFSGLQFPNYSSELNVNALELDDSALYLCASSPGTGSYNEQFFGPGTRLTVL.

The J gene is TRBJ1-2, the V gene TRBV6-2 or TRBV6-3; the D is unclear. Germline values: CDR1 MNHEY, CDR2 SVGEGT. This CDR3 spans 12 amino acids. V lost 0 bases and J lost 6, with 5 bases in between. The CDR3 DNA reads TGTGCCAGCAGTTACTCATGGGATGGCTACACCTTC. It translates to CASSYSWDGYTF.

The chain is built from TRBV6-2 or TRBV6-3 and TRBJ1-6; 8 nucleotides agree with TRBD1. The CDR3 has 15 residues. Looked up from germline, CDR1 is MNHEY and CDR2 is SVGEGT. V was clipped by 6 bases and J by 6 bases; unmatched bases: 7. CDR3 in amino acids: CASSRKGQGNSPLHF. The DNA for the CDR3 is TGTGCCAGCAGCCGGAAAGGACAGGGTAATTCACCCCTCCACTTT.

This clone came up a few times. V and J are TRBV18 and TRBJ1-1; 7 bases align to TRBD1. The J segment lost 2 bases and the V segment lost 6 bases, leaving 6 bases of the junction unmatched. The CDR3 has 14 amino acids. The V gene's germline CDR1 is KGHSH and CDR2 LQKENI. CDR3 loop: CASSSRDSNTEAFF. The CDR3 bases are TGTGCCAGCTCCTCCCGGGACAGCAACACTGAAGCTTTCTTT.

The genes are TRBV6-5 and TRBJ2-7; maybe TRBD2 (6 bases). Trimming shortened V by 2 bases and J by 2 bases, and 7 bases separated the two germline ends. The germline V gene encodes CDR1 MNHEY and CDR2 SVGAGI. This CDR3 has 13 residues. The CDR3 DNA follows: TGTGCCAGCAGTTACGCGGGACCCTACGAGCAGTACTTC. Residues: CASSYAGPYEQYF.

The V and J genes are TRBV5-1 and TRBJ1-2; unclear D gene. Per the germline V gene, CDR1 is SGHRS and CDR2 is YFSETQ. V shed 4 bases and J shed 6 bases, with 16 bases lying between them. CDR3 length: 14 amino acids. The CDR3 DNA reads as TGCGCCAGCAGCGCCGAGCGTATCTACCATGGCTACACCTTC. Its translation: CASSAERIYHGYTF.

The chain uses TRBV5-4 and TRBJ2-6; possible D gene TRBD1, 6 bases. The germline V and J ends were trimmed by 2 bases and 2 bases, with 14 bases remaining between them. Germline-derived CDR1 and CDR2 are SGHNT and YYREEE (reference sequence). This CDR3 comprises 17 residues. CDR3 DNA sequence: TGTGCCAGCAGCTTCCCCAGGGGAAATACTGGGGCCAACGTCCTGACTTTC. Translated: CASSFPRGNTGANVLTF. The full variable domain, completed using reference TRBV5-4 and TRBJ2-6, is ETGVTQSPTHLIKTRGQQVTLRCSSQSGHNTVSWYQQALGQGPQFIFQYYREEENGRGNFPPRFSGLQFPNYSSELNVNALELDDSALYLCASSFPRGNTGANVLTFGAGSRLTVL.

Comments on this clone: The same CDR3 can be traced to other DNA sequences in this sample. This chain joins TRBV18 and TRBJ1-2; 7 bases are a match to TRBD1. The ends lost 3 bases at V and 3 bases at J; junction bases unmatched: 1. Germline values: CDR1 KGHSH, CDR2 LQKENI. This CDR3 contains 13 residues. The CDR3 DNA reads as TGTGCCAGCTCACCGGGGACAGACTATGGCTACACCTTC. It is translated as CASSPGTDYGYTF.

The gene calls are TRBV4-3 and TRBJ1-2; the D is unclear. The CDR3 covers 18 residues. In germline, CDR1 is LGHNA, CDR2 YSLEER. Trimming shortened V by 2 bases and J by 4 bases, and 23 bases separated the two germline ends. The CDR3: CASSQSLPAREAFYGYTF. Here the CDR3 DNA reads TGCGCCAGCAGCCAAAGTCTCCCGGCCCGGGAGGCCTTCTATGGCTACACCTTC.

The chain is built from TRBV2 and TRBJ1-6; 7 bases are shared with TRBD1. CDR3 length: 16 residues. CDR1 and CDR2 from the germline V gene are SNHLY and FYNNEI. V lost 8 bases to trimming and J lost 8 bases; unmatched junction nucleotides: 15. The CDR3 region is CASQREGARKDSPLHF. The CDR3, as DNA: TGTGCCAGCCAAAGAGAGGGGGCCAGGAAGGATTCACCCCTCCACTTT.

The chain has TRBV7-9 and TRBJ1-3, with D uncertain. V was pared by 5 bases and J by 4 bases, with 6 bases between. This CDR3 has 12 amino acids. CDR1 is SEHNR and CDR2 is FQNEAQ in the germline V gene (reference sequence). This CDR3 reads CASSPQGNTIYF. The CDR3 DNA sequence: TGTGCCAGCAGCCCGCAGGGAAACACCATATATTTT.

The rearrangement links TRBV6-2 or TRBV6-3 to TRBJ1-1, with 8 bases that match TRBD1. Germline-derived CDR1 and CDR2 are MNHEY and SVGEGT. This CDR3 region has 19 residues. V lost 0 bases, J lost 3 bases, and 15 bases stayed unmatched. The CDR3 nucleotides read TGTGCCAGCAGTTACTCAACAGGGGGGCGCCCCGGTAGGGACACTGAAGCTTTCTTT. This gives the protein CASSYSTGGRPGRDTEAFF.

The chain joins TRBV24-1 to TRBJ1-5; D remains ambiguous. The CDR3 spans 15 residues. The V gene lost 5 bases and the J gene lost 2 bases, with 12 bases spanning the gap. Germline V lookup: CDR1 KGHDR, CDR2 SFDVKD. The CDR3 region is CATSAVPERNQPQHF. CDR3 sequence (DNA): TGTGCCACCAGTGCTGTCCCGGAACGCAATCAGCCCCAGCATTTT.

The chain is built from TRBV9 and TRBJ1-5, with D perhaps matching TRBD1 (6 bases). CDR1 and CDR2 (germline): SGDLS, YYNGEE. Trimming took off 4 bases at V and 1 base at J, with 9 bases between the two ends. This CDR3 contains 14 residues. In nucleotides, the CDR3 is TGTGCCAGCAGCTTAACAGGGAGCAATCAGCCCCAGCATTTT. Protein sequence: CASSLTGSNQPQHF. Variable domain in full (rest from reference TRBV9 and TRBJ1-5): DSGVTQTPKHLITATGQRVTLRCSPRSGDLSVYWYQQSLDQGLQFLIQYYNGEERAKGNILERFSAQQFPDLHSELNLSSLELGDSALYFCASSLTGSNQPQHFGDGTRLSIL.

V is TRBV30 and J is TRBJ2-1, with 10 bases identical to TRBD2. V lost 2 bases, J lost 0 bases, and 1 base stayed unmatched. The CDR3 covers 15 residues. Germline loops: CDR1 GTSNPN, CDR2 SVGIG (reference sequence). CDR3 coding DNA: TGTGCCTGGAGTAGACTAGCGGGCTCCTACAATGAGCAGTTCTTC. Translation: CAWSRLAGSYNEQFF. The entire variable domain, with the rest obtained from reference TRBV30 and TRBJ2-1, is as follows: SQTIHQWPATLVQPVGSPLSLECTVEGTSNPNLYWYRQAAGRGLQLLFYSVGIGQISSEVPQNLSASRPQDRQFILSSKKLLLSDSGFYLCAWSRLAGSYNEQFFGPGTRLTVL.

The J gene is TRBJ1-2, the V gene TRBV28; tentative D call: TRBD1 (6 bases). In germline, CDR1 is MDHEN, CDR2 SYDVKM. V lost 6 bases to trimming and J lost 1 base, with 6 bases between them. This CDR3 contains 12 residues. For the CDR3, the DNA is TGTGCCAGCAGCAGGGGTAACTATGGCTACACCTTC. Translation gives CASSRGNYGYTF.

The chain is built from TRBV2 and TRBJ2-7; D unclear. This CDR3 contains 16 residues. Germline values: CDR1 SNHLY, CDR2 FYNNEI. The V end was cut by 0 bases, the J end by 3 bases, with 15 bases between. The CDR3 region is CASSEAEGGVGYEQYV. The DNA of the CDR3 is TGTGCCAGCAGTGAAGCGGAAGGCGGAGTTGGCTACGAGCAGTACGTC.

The chain couples TRBV3-1 (or the pseudogene TRBV3-2) to TRBJ1-4; no clear D gene. CDR1 is LGHDT and CDR2 is YNNKEL in the germline V gene (reference sequence). The CDR3 runs 15 residues. V lost 1 base to trimming and J lost 4 bases, with 10 bases between them. CDR3 amino acids: CASSQGIKGNEKLFF. As DNA, the CDR3 is TGTGCCAGCAGCCAAGGTATAAAGGGTAATGAAAAACTGTTTTTT.

V and J are TRBV10-3 and TRBJ2-2; TRBD2 agrees at 13 bases. V lost 3 bases, J lost 4 bases, and 2 bases stayed unmatched. There are 16 residues in the CDR3. CDR1 is ENHRY and CDR2 is SYGVKD in the germline V gene. The CDR3 spells CAISDRTSGGTGELFF. The CDR3 bases are TGTGCCATCAGTGACAGGACTAGCGGGGGCACCGGGGAGCTGTTTTTT.

The chain joins TRBV7-2 to TRBJ2-2; 8 positions match TRBD1. This CDR3 contains 15 residues. Trimming took 4 bases from V and 1 from J; bases not matched to a gene: 2. The germline V gene has CDR1 SGHTA and CDR2 FQGNSA. The CDR3 sequence is CASSYRGRNTGELFF. The DNA of the CDR3 is TGTGCCAGCAGCTACAGGGGGAGGAACACCGGGGAGCTGTTTTTT.

This chain uses TRBV5-1 with TRBJ2-1; 10 positions match TRBD2. V trimming: 0 bases; J trimming: 5 bases; junction bases outside the gene matches: 11. Germline V gives CDR1 SGHRS, CDR2 YFSETQ. This CDR3 contains 18 residues. CDR3 DNA: TGCGCCAGCAGCTTGGCGAGGTCTAGCGGGGGCCTCCACAATGAGCAGTTCTTC. Protein: CASSLARSSGGLHNEQFF.

The V and J genes are TRBV29-1 and TRBJ2-3, with D maybe TRBD2 (6 bases). The CDR3 length is 16 residues. Per the germline V gene, CDR1 is SQVTM and CDR2 is ANQGSEA. Trimming took off 0 bases at V and 8 bases at J, with 21 bases between the two ends. The CDR3 here is CSVEDWIAVARGTQYF. CDR3 sequence (DNA): TGCAGCGTTGAAGATTGGATAGCGGTAGCGCGGGGTACGCAGTATTTT.

This clone was seen more than once but under ten times. The chain is built from TRBV6-1 and TRBJ2-7; 12 bases are shared with TRBD1. The CDR3 is made up of 14 amino acids. With 3 bases clipped from V and 9 bases from J, the junction kept 6 bases outside the gene matches. Germline values: CDR1 MNHNS, CDR2 SASEGT. CDR3 bases: TGTGCCAGCAGTGAGGGACAGGGGGCACTGTGGCAGTACTTC. It is translated as CASSEGQGALWQYF.